The 3 T cell receptor beta chains below all came from one sample that was sequenced in a study of T-cell reconstitution after alpha-beta-depleted transplantation in children. Using unique molecular identifiers, the investigators prepared the TCRbeta library. TCRdb used MiXCR to reprocess the PCR reads, holding one entry per CDR3 protein. The profile shows approximately 110,000 distinct CDR3 sequences, roughly 24% of them singletons. Sample: PBMCs, mostly from graft donor cells, taken 180 days after TCRalphabeta/CD19-depleted stem cell transplant. The receptors derive from a male patient between 2 and 10 years old who had a stem cell transplant for chronic granulomatous disease, so the T cells may come from the graft donor.

The sample holds a few counts of this clonotype. V and J are TRBV15 and TRBJ2-3; D gene unclear. With 3 bases removed from V and 5 bases from J, the gap between germline ends came to 6 bases. The CDR3 is 12 amino acids. Looked up from germline, CDR1 is LNHNV and CDR2 is YYDKDF (reference sequence). In DNA, the CDR3 is TGTGCCACCAGCAGGAGACTAGATACGCAGTATTTT. Translated: CATSRRLDTQYF.

The CDR3 region has the DNA TGTGCCAGCAGCTTTAGCCCTTCTGCCTACAATGAGCAGTTCTTC. It is translated as CASSFSPSAYNEQFF. V is TRBV5-4 and J is TRBJ2-1; D uncertain. Germline CDR1 SGHNT, CDR2 YYREEE (reference sequence). CDR3 length: 15 amino acids. The ends were cut back, 2 bases at V and 2 bases at J, with 11 bases in the middle.

This clonotype was observed many times. The chain links TRBV12-3 or TRBV12-4 to TRBJ2-5, with D hard to call. Trimming pared 10 bases from V and 5 bases from J, leaving 14 bases between. This CDR3 spans 12 amino acids. CDR3 in DNA: TGTGCCACCAAACGGGCAGTGGAGACCCAGTACTTC. Its translation: CATKRAVETQYF.